The clone carrying this T cell receptor (beta chain) turned up a few times. These data are taken from a study of cytomegalovirus exposure and HLA in healthy donors. The wider study: About 85 million unique TCRs from HLA-typed donors were held in an early release of data.

PCR was performed using 60 Vbeta and 13 Jbeta primers. Sequencing used immunoSEQ multiplex PCR; TCRdb keeps in-frame clones, though not all of them. The sample lists around 230,000 clones, 78% occurring once. From germline, CDR1 is SEHNR and CDR2 FQNEAQ (reference sequence). There are 16 residues in the CDR3. V shed 3 bases and J shed 1 base, with 15 bases lying between them. The chain combines TRBV7-9 with TRBJ1-1; tentative D call: TRBD1 (5 bases). Input material: PBMCs. The sequence was obtained from a boy aged 5-17 years in good health and CMV-seronegative. Here the CDR3 reads CASSLTVLRTNTEAFF. The CDR3 DNA follows: TGTGCCAGCAGCTTGACAGTTCTTAGAACGAACACTGAAGCTTTCTTT.